Listed below are T cell receptor beta chains from one sample, sequenced in a study of CD8 T cells in Susac syndrome. Using its own MiXCR run on the immunoSEQ multiplex PCR reads, TCRdb lists one record per CDR3 protein. The table lists approximately 300,000 distinct CDR3 sequences, over 75% of them singletons. Material: CD8+ T cells from PBMCs. These receptors all stem from a human donor with multiple sclerosis. Each CDR3 is given with its conserved first and last residue. The order of the fields is clone size, V gene, J gene, D gene, CDR3 DNA, CDR3 protein. A D gene is named only where the DNA matches it firmly. Expanded clones get a size class; other rows say once, few or many, or leave the size out.

clone size: NA; V gene: TRBV24-1; J gene: TRBJ2-3; D gene: TRBD2; CDR3 DNA: TGTGCCACCAGTGATTTACCGGCGGGAGGTGCCGATACGCAGTATTTT; CDR3 protein: CATSDLPAGGADTQYF
clone size: NA; V gene: TRBV28; J gene: TRBJ1-1; D gene: NA; CDR3 DNA: TGTGCCAGCAGTTTCGGGACCTCCTTTGGCACTGAAGCTTTCTTT; CDR3 protein: CASSFGTSFGTEAFF
clone size: NA; V gene: TRBV7-9; J gene: TRBJ2-7; D gene: NA; CDR3 DNA: TGTGCCAGCAGCTTAGAGGCTCAATATCACTACGAGCAGTACTTC; CDR3 protein: CASSLEAQYHYEQYF
clone size: NA; V gene: TRBV6-5; J gene: TRBJ2-7; D gene: NA; CDR3 DNA: TGTGCCAGCAGTTACGGGCCGCCGGGACGGACGCTGAGGCAGTACTTC; CDR3 protein: CASSYGPPGRTLRQYF
clone size: once; V gene: TRBV6-1; J gene: TRBJ2-1; D gene: TRBD2; CDR3 DNA: TGTGCCAGCAGCGGACTAGCGGCCGGTGGCTCCTACAATGAGCAGTTCTTC; CDR3 protein: CASSGLAAGGSYNEQFF
clone size: once; V gene: TRBV20-1; J gene: TRBJ2-6; D gene: NA; CDR3 DNA: TGCAGTGCGATGGGGGCCTCTGGGGCCAACGTCCTGACTTTC; CDR3 protein: CSAMGASGANVLTF
clone size: NA; V gene: TRBV6-2/TRBV6-3; J gene: TRBJ1-1; D gene: NA; CDR3 DNA: TGTGCCAGCAGTTACTGGACCGGGACGTTGAACACTGAAGCTTTCTTT; CDR3 protein: CASSYWTGTLNTEAFF
clone size: NA; V gene: TRBV7-4; J gene: TRBJ2-5; D gene: NA; CDR3 DNA: TGTGCCAGCAGCTTATCCCCCTCGGAGACCCAGTACTTC; CDR3 protein: CASSLSPSETQYF
clone size: NA; V gene: TRBV18; J gene: TRBJ2-1; D gene: TRBD1; CDR3 DNA: TGTGCCAGCTCATGGCCCCCGGGACAGGGGGGTGAGCAGTTCTTC; CDR3 protein: CASSWPPGQGGEQFF
clone size: NA; V gene: TRBV6-2/TRBV6-3; J gene: TRBJ1-1; D gene: NA; CDR3 DNA: TGTGCCAGCAGTTACGTGGATTTGAACACTGAAGCTTTCTTT; CDR3 protein: CASSYVDLNTEAFF